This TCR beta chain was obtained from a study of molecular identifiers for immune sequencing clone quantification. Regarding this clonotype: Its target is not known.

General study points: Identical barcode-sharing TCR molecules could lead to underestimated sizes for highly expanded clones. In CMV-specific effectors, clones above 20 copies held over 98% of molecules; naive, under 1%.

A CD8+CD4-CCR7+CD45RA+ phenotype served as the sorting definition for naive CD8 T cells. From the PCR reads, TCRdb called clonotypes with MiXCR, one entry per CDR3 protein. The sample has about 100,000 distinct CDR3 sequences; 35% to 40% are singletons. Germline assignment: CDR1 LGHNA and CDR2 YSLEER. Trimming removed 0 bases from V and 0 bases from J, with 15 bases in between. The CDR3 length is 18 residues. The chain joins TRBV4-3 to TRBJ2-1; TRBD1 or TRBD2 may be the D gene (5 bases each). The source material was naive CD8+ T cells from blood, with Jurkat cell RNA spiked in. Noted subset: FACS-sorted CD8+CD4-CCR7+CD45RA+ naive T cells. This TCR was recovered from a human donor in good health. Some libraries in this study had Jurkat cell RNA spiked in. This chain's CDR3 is CASSQEARGYLSYNEQFF. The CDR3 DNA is TGCGCCAGCAGCCAAGAGGCTCGGGGCTACCTCTCCTACAATGAGCAGTTCTTC.